Below are 20 T cell receptor beta chains sequenced from a single sample in a study of blood T cells in healthy people across ages. Then a second PCR, running roughly 6 to 11 cycles, was carried out with a sample-barcoded 5' primer and a J-beta primer mix. TCRdb analysed the 5' RACE reads with MiXCR anew, one entry per CDR3 protein. Of roughly 1,500,000 distinct CDR3 sequences listed, roughly 30% are singletons. The material sequenced was blood. These receptors originate from a woman aged 25 to 45 in good health.

This clonotype was seen many times. This rearrangement joins TRBV4-2 to TRBJ2-3, with 7 bases matching TRBD2. The CDR3 has 15 residues. From germline, CDR1 is LGHNA and CDR2 YNFKEQ. V trimming: 0 bases; J trimming: 2 bases; junction bases outside the gene matches: 2. The CDR3 spells CASSQEGDYTDTQYF. DNA of the CDR3: TGTGCCAGCAGCCAAGAGGGGGACTACACAGATACGCAGTATTTT.

In its sample, this clonotype was seen a few times. CDR3 nucleotides: TGCGCCAGCAGCCAAGAGGGCCCCCTCCACTCTTACAATGAGCAGTTCTTC. Translated: CASSQEGPLHSYNEQFF. The rearrangement joins TRBV4-1 to TRBJ2-1; D not resolved. In germline, CDR1 is MGHRA, CDR2 YSYEKL. Trimming pared 0 bases from V and 4 bases from J, leaving 16 bases between. CDR3 size: 17 residues.

The table lists this clonotype with a few counts. The rearrangement links TRBV7-8 to TRBJ2-3; TRBD2 agrees at 7 bases. The trim removed 1 base at V and 1 base at J, leaving 8 bases unmatched. This CDR3 is 17 amino acids long. Germline CDR1 and CDR2: SGHVS and FQNEAQ. The CDR3 DNA is TGTGCCAGCAGCTTAGACCGCGCGGGAGCGGGCACAGATACGCAGTATTTT. Protein: CASSLDRAGAGTDTQYF.

This clonotype was counted ten times or more. The chain employs TRBV29-1 and TRBJ2-3; D uncertain. This CDR3 comprises 12 residues. V lost 7 bases and J lost 0, with 8 bases in between. In germline, CDR1 is SQVTM, CDR2 ANQGSEA. DNA of the CDR3: TGCAGCGCACAGAGTAGCACAGATACGCAGTATTTT. It codes for CSAQSSTDTQYF.

The sample holds many counts of this clonotype. The chain links TRBV10-2 to TRBJ2-6, with D unclear. The CDR3 has 16 residues. V was pared by 3 bases and J by 0 bases, with 9 bases between. Germline loops: CDR1 WSHSY, CDR2 SAAADI. CDR3 amino acids: CASSDRGVSGANVLTF. In nucleotides, the CDR3 is TGCGCCAGCAGTGACCGTGGGGTCTCTGGGGCCAACGTCCTGACTTTC.

The V call is TRBV24-1, the J call TRBJ2-3, with 10 nucleotides matching TRBD1. The junction had 10 bases not matched to a gene; V was cut back by 4 bases and J by 4 bases. This CDR3 is 17 amino acids long. Germline CDR1 reads KGHDR; CDR2 reads SFDVKD. CDR3 protein: CATSDPARTGGADTQYF. In DNA, the CDR3 is TGTGCCACCAGTGACCCTGCCAGGACAGGGGGGGCAGATACGCAGTATTTT.

This clonotype was seen only a few times. The rearrangement uses TRBV20-1 and TRBJ2-1, with 8 bases lining up with TRBD2. Germline trimming cut 3 bases from V and 5 bases from J; bases unmatched to any gene: 9. The CDR3 is 15 residues long. Germline V gives CDR1 DFQATT, CDR2 SNEGSKA (reference sequence). CDR3 bases: TGCAGTGCTAGCGGGCGGGGGGCTATCAACAATGAGCAGTTCTTC. Protein sequence: CSASGRGAINNEQFF.

The chain recombines TRBV3-1 with TRBJ2-1; D may correspond to TRBD1 or TRBD2 (6 bases each). The V and J ends lost 4 bases and 9 bases respectively, with 16 bases between them. The CDR3 covers 14 residues. Germline V gives CDR1 LGHDT, CDR2 YNNKEL (reference sequence). The DNA of the CDR3 is TGTGCCAGCAGCCCCCGGGGGCCCGGCAGTGAGCAGTTCTTC. Protein product: CASSPRGPGSEQFF.

On this clonotype: A read error may explain this, as a much larger clone is one base away. V is TRBV4-1 and J is TRBJ2-5; a weak D match, TRBD1 (6 bases). Germline CDR1 MGHRA, CDR2 YSYEKL. CDR3 length: 15 amino acids. The CDR3 loop reads CARSQDGLRGETQYF. CDR3 in DNA: TGCGCCAGGAGCCAAGACGGCCTCAGGGGAGAGACCCAGTACTTC.

The chain links TRBV9 to TRBJ1-5; TRBD1 agrees at 7 bases. Looked up from germline, CDR1 is SGDLS and CDR2 is YYNGEE. CDR3 size: 14 residues. Unmatched junction bases numbered 8, after V lost 4 bases and J lost 7 bases. CDR3 bases: TGTGCCAGCAGCCCGCACAGGGGAATCCAGCCCCAGCATTTT. Translated, it gives CASSPHRGIQPQHF.

This clonotype was seen many times. The rearrangement links TRBV7-6 to TRBJ2-3; the D gene is possibly TRBD2 (5 bases). Trimming stripped 3 bases from V and 0 bases from J, with 13 bases between. The CDR3 length is 16 residues. The germline V gene encodes CDR1 SGHVS and CDR2 FNYEAQ. CDR3 sequence: CASSLGAGESTDTQYF. CDR3 DNA sequence: TGTGCCAGCAGCTTGGGAGCCGGGGAAAGCACAGATACGCAGTATTTT.

The V call is TRBV20-1, the J call TRBJ1-2; D uncertain. The CDR3 sequence is 13 residues long. The germline V gene has CDR1 DFQATT and CDR2 SNEGSKA (reference sequence). Trimming stripped 1 base from V and 2 bases from J, with 8 bases between. Here the CDR3 reads CSARGLENYGYTF. The CDR3 nucleotides read TGCAGTGCTAGAGGCCTAGAGAACTATGGCTACACCTTC.

This clonotype came up a few times. V and J are TRBV30 and TRBJ2-5; D unresolved. The end of the DNA aligns better with TRBJ2-7, so the J call may be wrong. Germline V gene data show CDR1 as GTSNPN and CDR2 as SVGIG (reference sequence). The CDR3 consists of 16 residues. CDR3 nucleotides: TGTGCCTGGAGTGGCATTTGGACCCCAGACCCCTACGAGCAGTACTTC. Translating it yields CAWSGIWTPDPYEQYF.

This clonotype was picked up a small number of times. J is TRBJ1-2 and V is TRBV12-3 or TRBV12-4; the D is unclear. The V end lost 7 bases, the J end lost 8 bases, and 14 bases lay between the germline ends. The CDR3 is 12 residues long. CDR3 nucleotides: TGTGCCAGCACCCCCGCTCGGCGGGGCTACACCTTC. This codes for CASTPARRGYTF.

The rearrangement links TRBV7-8 to TRBJ2-7, with TRBD2 matching over 11 bases. Per the germline V gene, CDR1 is SGHVS and CDR2 is FQNEAQ. CDR3 size: 16 residues. V shed 5 bases and J 0 bases; nucleotides not matched to a gene: 6. The CDR3 DNA sequence: TGTGCCAGCAGCCAAATGACTAGCGGGATCTCCTACGAGCAGTACTTC. Its protein product is CASSQMTSGISYEQYF.

In this sample, this clonotype turned up a few times. The V gene is TRBV4-1, the J gene TRBJ2-3; TRBD2 might be the D (5 bases). This CDR3 is 15 amino acids long. Trimming shortened V by 4 bases and J by 2 bases, and 13 bases separated the two germline ends. The germline V gene encodes CDR1 MGHRA and CDR2 YSYEKL. CDR3 DNA: TGCGCCAGCAGCCCCGCAGGACTCCACACAGATACGCAGTATTTT. It codes for CASSPAGLHTDTQYF.

This clonotype was counted once. CDR3 bases: TGTGCCAGCAGTGCCCGGGGTTCTAATGAAAAACTGTTTTTT. Its translation is CASSARGSNEKLFF. The rearrangement uses TRBV28 and TRBJ1-4; the D is unclear. The V end was cut by 5 bases, the J end by 3 bases, with 10 bases between. Germline CDR1 is MDHEN and CDR2 is SYDVKM. This CDR3 spans 14 amino acids. Full variable domain (missing parts from reference TRBV28 and TRBJ1-4): DVKVTQSSRYLVKRTGEKVFLECVQDMDHENMFWYRQDPGLGLRLIYFSYDVKMKEKGDIPEGYSVSREKKERFSLILESASTNQTSMYLCASSARGSNEKLFFGSGTQLSVL.

V is TRBV4-2 and J is TRBJ2-1, with 9 bases fitting TRBD2. This CDR3 has 14 residues. V trimming: 8 bases; J trimming: 5 bases; junction bases outside the gene matches: 7. Per the germline V gene, CDR1 is LGHNA and CDR2 is YNFKEQ. The chain's CDR3 is CASRAGGSDNEQFF. Here the CDR3 DNA reads TGTGCCAGCCGGGCGGGAGGGTCCGACAATGAGCAGTTCTTC.

This clonotype appeared a few times. The chain recombines TRBV3-1 with TRBJ1-1, with D unclear. The CDR3 runs 15 residues. The germline V gene has CDR1 LGHDT and CDR2 YNNKEL (reference sequence). V lost 4 bases, J lost 0 bases, and 12 bases lay in between. The CDR3 DNA follows: TGTGCCAGCAGCCTTAGGGCCGGAATGAACACTGAAGCTTTCTTT. This translates into CASSLRAGMNTEAFF.

The chain combines TRBV28 with TRBJ2-3, with TRBD2 matching over 11 bases. The CDR3 is made up of 21 amino acids. J lost 4 bases, V lost 3 bases, and 21 bases had no gene match. Germline loops: CDR1 MDHEN, CDR2 SYDVKM. As DNA, the CDR3 is TGTGCCAGCAGTTTTCCCTTCCGGGGACTAGCGGCCCACAAGGGGGCAGATACGCAGTATTTT. This encodes CASSFPFRGLAAHKGADTQYF. The whole variable domain, filled in from reference TRBV28 and TRBJ2-3, reads DVKVTQSSRYLVKRTGEKVFLECVQDMDHENMFWYRQDPGLGLRLIYFSYDVKMKEKGDIPEGYSVSREKKERFSLILESASTNQTSMYLCASSFPFRGLAAHKGADTQYFGPGTRLTVL.